Reported below is one T cell receptor beta chain. The data belong to a study of blood T cell repertoires in COVID-19. The wider study: Samples of COVID-19 (acute and convalescent) were obtained from the United States, Italy and Spain. Nucleic acid was either cDNA or gDNA, and it came from T cells, B-cell-depleted T cells, or PBMCs.

Participants were aged 18 to 89 years, lived in about 26 US areas, and enrolled virtually. J gave up 3 bases and V 4 bases, and 9 bases lay outside the gene matches. Looked up from germline, CDR1 is SGHNT and CDR2 is YYREEE (reference sequence). The CDR3 runs 15 residues. Authors' analysis steps: Nucleated cell number was recorded as an estimate derived from reference gene primer amplification. Sequenced by immunoSEQ multiplex PCR; TCRdb stores in-frame clones only, minus some. The V and J calls and the clone size are those of that table, but D and trimming were determined from the DNA. The sample carries fewer than 250,000 clones, 80% to 90% recorded once.

Specimen: PBMCs or T cells enriched from blood (not recorded which). This TCR derives from a man aged 45-65 years who had been exposed to COVID-19. V gene TRBV5-4 combines with J gene TRBJ2-7, with 8 nucleotides matching TRBD1. CDR3 sequence: CASSNRDRPYYEQYV. The DNA of the CDR3 is TGTGCCAGCAGCAACAGGGACAGGCCGTACTACGAGCAGTACGTC.